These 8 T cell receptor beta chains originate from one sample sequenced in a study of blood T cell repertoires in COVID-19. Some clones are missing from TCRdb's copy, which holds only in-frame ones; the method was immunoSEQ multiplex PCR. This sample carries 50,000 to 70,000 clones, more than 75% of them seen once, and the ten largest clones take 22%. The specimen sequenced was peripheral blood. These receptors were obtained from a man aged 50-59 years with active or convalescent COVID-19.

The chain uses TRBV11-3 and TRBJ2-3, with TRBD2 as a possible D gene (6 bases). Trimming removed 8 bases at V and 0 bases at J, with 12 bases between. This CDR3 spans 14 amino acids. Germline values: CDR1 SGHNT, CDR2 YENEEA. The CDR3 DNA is TGTGCCAGCGCCGGGGGAGCTAGCACAGATACGCAGTATTTT. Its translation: CASAGGASTDTQYF.

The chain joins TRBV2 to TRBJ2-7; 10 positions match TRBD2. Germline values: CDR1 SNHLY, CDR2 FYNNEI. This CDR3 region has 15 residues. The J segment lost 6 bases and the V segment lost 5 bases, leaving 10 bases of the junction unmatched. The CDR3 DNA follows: TGTGCCAGCAGTTCTCAGAGCGGGAGGGCTACCGAGCAGTACTTC. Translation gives CASSSQSGRATEQYF.

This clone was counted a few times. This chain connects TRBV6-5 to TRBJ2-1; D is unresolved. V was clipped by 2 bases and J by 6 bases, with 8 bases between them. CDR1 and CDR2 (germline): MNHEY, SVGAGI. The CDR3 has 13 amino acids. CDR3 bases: TGTGCCAGCAGTTACACTCATTCCAATGAGCAGTTCTTC. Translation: CASSYTHSNEQFF.

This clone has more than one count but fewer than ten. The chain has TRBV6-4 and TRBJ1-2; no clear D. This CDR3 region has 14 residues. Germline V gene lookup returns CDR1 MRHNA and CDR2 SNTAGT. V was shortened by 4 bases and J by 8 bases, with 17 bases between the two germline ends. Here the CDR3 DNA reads TGTGCCAGCAGTGCTGACCGGGCAGGAGGCGGCTACACCTTC. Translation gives CASSADRAGGGYTF.

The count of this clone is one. Here the CDR3 DNA reads TGTGCCAGCAGCGTGCCTAGGGGTGGTTCGAGCAATACGCAGTATTTT. This encodes CASSVPRGGSSNTQYF. This chain connects TRBV11-1 to TRBJ2-3; D possibly corresponds to TRBD1 (5 bases). In germline, CDR1 is SGHAT, CDR2 FQDESV (reference sequence). V was pared by 5 bases and J by 7 bases, with 22 bases between. This CDR3 is 16 amino acids long. Combining the CDR3 with reference TRBV11-1 and TRBJ2-3 gives the whole variable domain EAEVAQSPRYKITEKSQAVAFWCDPISGHATLYWYRQILGQGPELLVQFQDESVVDDSQLPKDRFSAERLKGVDSTLKIQPAELGDSAMYLCASSVPRGGSSNTQYFGPGTRLTVL.

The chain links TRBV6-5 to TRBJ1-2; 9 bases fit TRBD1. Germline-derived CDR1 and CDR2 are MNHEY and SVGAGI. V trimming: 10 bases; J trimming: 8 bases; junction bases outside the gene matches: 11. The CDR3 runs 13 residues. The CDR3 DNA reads TGTGCCACCCTGAGGGACAGGGCAGGGGGCTACACCTTC. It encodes CATLRDRAGGYTF.

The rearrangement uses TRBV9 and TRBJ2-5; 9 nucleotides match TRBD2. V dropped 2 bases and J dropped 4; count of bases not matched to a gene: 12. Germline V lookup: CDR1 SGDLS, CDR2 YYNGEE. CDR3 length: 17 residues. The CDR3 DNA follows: TGTGCCAGCAGCGTCCGCCCGGGGCGGGGGGGCGGAGAGACCCAGTACTTC. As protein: CASSVRPGRGGGETQYF. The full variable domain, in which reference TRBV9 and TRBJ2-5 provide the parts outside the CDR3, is DSGVTQTPKHLITATGQRVTLRCSPRSGDLSVYWYQQSLDQGLQFLIQYYNGEERAKGNILERFSAQQFPDLHSELNLSSLELGDSALYFCASSVRPGRGGGETQYFGPGTRLLVL.

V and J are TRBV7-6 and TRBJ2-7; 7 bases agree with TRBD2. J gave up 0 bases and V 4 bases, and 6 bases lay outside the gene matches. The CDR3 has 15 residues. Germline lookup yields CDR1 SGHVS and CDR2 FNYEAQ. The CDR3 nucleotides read TGTGCCAGCAGCTCGAGCGGGGTAAGCTCCTACGAGCAGTACTTC. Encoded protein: CASSSSGVSSYEQYF.